Presented here are 24 T cell receptor beta chains from one specimen sequenced in a study of identical twins. MiXCR, applied by TCRdb to the 5' RACE reads, yields one record per CDR3 protein. The data show about 530,000 distinct CDR3 sequences, approximately 20% seen once. This sample also appeared in a second study, on yellow fever vaccine responses in identical twins.

Material for sequencing was CD4+ T cells sorted from blood. Every receptor here comes from a young woman in good health.

Only a few counts were recorded for this clonotype. The J gene is TRBJ2-1, the V gene TRBV7-9; a possible D gene is TRBD2 (5 bases). Germline V gives CDR1 SEHNR, CDR2 FQNEAQ (reference sequence). V was clipped by 1 base and J by 9 bases, with 13 bases between them. CDR3 size: 14 residues. The CDR3 here is CASSLDTGWIEQFF. CDR3 DNA: TGTGCCAGCAGCTTAGACACGGGATGGATTGAGCAGTTCTTC.

V is TRBV19 and J is TRBJ1-1; D not resolved. The CDR3 runs to 15 residues. Germline lookup yields CDR1 LNHDA and CDR2 SQIVND (reference sequence). V was clipped by 3 bases and J by 5 bases, with 16 bases between them. CDR3 residues: CASSMDGPLGTEAFF. The CDR3 bases are TGTGCCAGTAGTATGGACGGACCCCTGGGGACTGAAGCTTTCTTT.

This chain links TRBV6-1 with TRBJ1-2; the D is unclear. The CDR3 runs to 14 residues. Trimming took 1 base from V and 7 from J, leaving 13 bases between them. Germline assignment: CDR1 MNHNS and CDR2 SASEGT. The CDR3 spells CASSEGAATGGYTF. The CDR3, as DNA: TGTGCCAGCAGTGAAGGGGCAGCCACGGGTGGCTACACCTTC.

The chain couples TRBV12-3 or TRBV12-4 to TRBJ2-7, with D possibly matching TRBD2 (5 bases). V shed 1 base and J shed 4 bases, with 17 bases lying between them. The CDR3 length is 16 residues. The DNA of the CDR3 is TGTGCCAGCAGTTTAGGGTTGCTGAGGGTAGGTTACGAGCAGTACTTC. Translating gives CASSLGLLRVGYEQYF.

This clonotype has ten or more counts. J is TRBJ2-1 and V is TRBV12-3 or TRBV12-4; D not certain. The CDR3 has 14 amino acids. With 3 bases removed from V and 0 bases from J, the gap between germline ends came to 6 bases. As DNA, the CDR3 is TGTGCCAGCAGTTTCGATCGCTCCTACAATGAGCAGTTCTTC. This gives the protein CASSFDRSYNEQFF.

V is TRBV4-1 and J is TRBJ2-1, with TRBD2 as a possible D gene (7 bases). The CDR3 extends over 17 amino acids. The V end lost 0 bases, the J end lost 6 bases, and 18 bases lay between the germline ends. Germline V lookup: CDR1 MGHRA, CDR2 YSYEKL. In DNA form, the CDR3 reads TGCGCCAGCAGCCAAGACCCCGGGGGGCGATACCCCAATGAGCAGTTCTTC. Its translation: CASSQDPGGRYPNEQFF.

The J gene is TRBJ2-1, the V gene TRBV5-1; tentatively, D is TRBD1 (5 bases). Germline V lookup: CDR1 SGHRS, CDR2 YFSETQ. V lost 4 bases, J lost 0 bases, and 11 bases lay in between. The CDR3 consists of 15 residues. Here the CDR3 reads CASSEDTYSYNEQFF. In DNA form, the CDR3 reads TGCGCCAGCAGCGAGGACACCTACTCCTACAATGAGCAGTTCTTC. The variable domain in full, with the rest retrieved from reference TRBV5-1 and TRBJ2-1, is KAGVTQTPRYLIKTRGQQVTLSCSPISGHRSVSWYQQTPGQGLQFLFEYFSETQRNKGNFPGRFSGRQFSNSRSEMNVSTLELGDSALYLCASSEDTYSYNEQFFGPGTRLTVL.

V and J are TRBV19 and TRBJ1-6; 7 nucleotides line up with TRBD1. The length of the CDR3 is 15 residues. Losses at the gene ends were 3 bases for V and 5 bases for J; bases not matched to a gene: 4. Germline lookup yields CDR1 LNHDA and CDR2 SQIVND (reference sequence). The CDR3 DNA reads as TGTGCCAGTAGTATTGGACAGGAGCATAATTCACCCCTCCACTTT. Amino acids: CASSIGQEHNSPLHF.

The chain couples TRBV27 to TRBJ2-3; possible D gene TRBD1, 6 bases. Trimming left V 5 bases short and J 2 bases short, with 29 bases between. The CDR3 extends over 20 amino acids. Germline V gene sequence: CDR1 MNHEY, CDR2 SMNVEV (reference sequence). As DNA, the CDR3 is TGTGCCAGCAGTCGCCGGGACAAAGAAGGTTCTTACTCATACACAGATACGCAGTATTTT. This translates into CASSRRDKEGSYSYTDTQYF.

The rearrangement links TRBV11-2 to TRBJ2-3; D gene unclear. Per the germline V gene, CDR1 is SGHAT and CDR2 is FQNNGV. There are 15 residues in the CDR3. The V end lost 3 bases, the J end lost 1 base, and 11 bases lay between the germline ends. The CDR3, as DNA: TGTGCCAGCAGCTTCGGGCGGAAGGGCACAGATACGCAGTATTTT. It codes for CASSFGRKGTDTQYF.

This clonotype was detected a few times. This chain joins TRBV4-2 and TRBJ2-5, with D possibly being TRBD2 (7 bases). Germline CDR1 and CDR2: LGHNA and YNFKEQ. V gave up 4 bases and J gave up 0 bases, with 9 bases separating them. The CDR3 loop spans 14 amino acids. CDR3 in DNA: TGTGCCAGCAGCCGGGGGGGCAACCAAGAGACCCAGTACTTC. Its protein is CASSRGGNQETQYF.

The V call is TRBV29-1, the J call TRBJ2-7, with 9 bases that match TRBD1. CDR3 size: 13 residues. V dropped 3 bases and J dropped 9; count of bases not matched to a gene: 9. The germline V gene encodes CDR1 SQVTM and CDR2 ANQGSEA. The CDR3 here is CSVDHSTGGLQYF. CDR3 DNA sequence: TGCAGCGTTGATCATTCTACAGGGGGCTTGCAGTACTTC.

This clonotype was seen only a few times. The J gene is TRBJ1-1, the V gene TRBV7-8; TRBD1 agrees at 7 bases. The CDR3 is 14 amino acids. The V gene end was trimmed by 5 bases and the J gene end by 6 bases; junction bases not matched to a gene: 9. From germline, CDR1 is SGHVS and CDR2 FQNEAQ. The CDR3 bases are TGTGCCAGCAGCCCTCGACAGGGCGGGTCTGAAGCTTTCTTT. It yields the protein CASSPRQGGSEAFF.

The chain is built from TRBV6-5 and TRBJ2-5, with a weak D call TRBD1 (6 bases). CDR1 and CDR2 (germline): MNHEY, SVGAGI. Trimming left V 2 bases short and J 4 bases short, with 11 bases between. The CDR3 consists of 14 residues. CDR3 amino acids: CASSYLDRRETQYF. As DNA, the CDR3 is TGTGCCAGCAGTTACCTAGACAGGCGAGAGACCCAGTACTTC.

This clonotype came up a few times. V and J are TRBV20-1 and TRBJ2-5; 9 positions agree with TRBD1. V shed 3 bases, J shed 1 base, and the junction held 12 bases outside the gene matches. This CDR3 comprises 17 residues. The V gene's germline CDR1 is DFQATT and CDR2 SNEGSKA (reference sequence). The CDR3 DNA reads TGCAGTGCTAGTCCATGGCCGGGACAGGGATCCCAAGAGACCCAGTACTTC. It translates to CSASPWPGQGSQETQYF.

V usage is TRBV28 and J usage is TRBJ2-3; 7 positions match TRBD2. The CDR3 runs to 16 residues. V was pared by 8 bases and J by 6 bases, with 17 bases of the junction left unmatched. CDR1 MDHEN and CDR2 SYDVKM come from the germline V gene. CDR3 sequence (DNA): TGTGCCAGCGGCTTACCTCTGCGGCGGGGAGGGGATACGCAGTATTTT. Translating it yields CASGLPLRRGGDTQYF.

This clonotype was picked up a small number of times. The CDR3 nucleotides are TGTGCCAGCAGTTTGGGGAGAAGCGACGAGCAGTACTTC. Encoded protein: CASSLGRSDEQYF. V and J are TRBV12-3 or TRBV12-4 and TRBJ2-7; D possibly corresponds to TRBD2 (5 bases). V lost 3 bases to trimming and J lost 5 bases, with 11 bases between them. The CDR3 is made up of 13 amino acids.

This clonotype appeared a few times. V gene TRBV20-1 combines with J gene TRBJ2-3, with 8 bases identical to TRBD2. V dropped 3 bases and J dropped 0; count of bases not matched to a gene: 5. The CDR3 has 15 residues. Germline V gene data show CDR1 as DFQATT and CDR2 as SNEGSKA (reference sequence). The CDR3 nucleotides read TGCAGTGCTAGGCAGCCTAGCGGGAGCACAGATACGCAGTATTTT. Translating it yields CSARQPSGSTDTQYF.

This rearrangement joins TRBV6-5 to TRBJ2-1; 8 bases align to TRBD2. Trimming cost V 6 bases and J 10 bases; bases outside gene matches: 5. The CDR3 extends over 12 amino acids. The V gene's germline CDR1 is MNHEY and CDR2 SVGAGI. The DNA for the CDR3 is TGTGCCAGCAGGATCGGGGGGGGAGAGCAGTTCTTC. It codes for CASRIGGGEQFF.

The rearrangement links TRBV10-3 to TRBJ1-4; no firm D call. Germline V CDR1 and CDR2: ENHRY, SYGVKD. The V and J ends lost 10 bases and 4 bases respectively, with 19 bases between them. The CDR3 consists of 15 residues. The CDR3 sequence is CATRRDAANNEKLFF. The CDR3 nucleotides are TGTGCCACCAGACGTGACGCGGCCAATAATGAAAAACTGTTTTTT.

The chain uses TRBV10-3 and TRBJ2-6, with D possibly matching TRBD1 (6 bases). The ends were cut back, 10 bases at V and 0 bases at J, with 16 bases in the middle. CDR1 ENHRY and CDR2 SYGVKD come from the germline V gene. This CDR3 is 16 amino acids long. CDR3 sequence (DNA): TGTGCCACCTCCCCCACAGGGTTCTCTGGGGCCAACGTCCTGACTTTC. Translated: CATSPTGFSGANVLTF.

This clonotype was recorded a few times. The chain combines TRBV7-8 with TRBJ2-3; 9 bases are a match to TRBD2. The germline CDR1 and CDR2 sequences are SGHVS and FQNEAQ. V shed 1 base and J 2 bases; nucleotides not matched to a gene: 7. The CDR3 has 17 residues. The CDR3 reads CASSLVPAGGVTDTQYF. The CDR3 DNA reads TGTGCCAGCAGCTTAGTTCCAGCGGGGGGTGTCACAGATACGCAGTATTTT. Using reference TRBV7-8 and TRBJ2-3 for the parts outside the CDR3, the full variable domain is GAGVSQSPRYKVAKRGQDVALRCDPISGHVSLFWYQQALGQGPEFLTYFQNEAQLDKSGLPSDRFFAERPEGSVSTLKIQRTQQEDSAVYLCASSLVPAGGVTDTQYFGPGTRLTVL.

The chain uses TRBV7-2 and TRBJ2-1, with 13 positions matching TRBD2. The CDR3 consists of 17 residues. Trimming took 0 bases from V and 4 from J; bases not matched to a gene: 3. Germline V gene sequence: CDR1 SGHTA, CDR2 FQGNSA. The CDR3 nucleotides are TGTGCCAGCAGCTTAGCGGGGACTAGCGGGAAGTACAATGAGCAGTTCTTC. Its translation is CASSLAGTSGKYNEQFF.

About this clonotype itself: Because the CDR3's place on the DNA is in doubt, the DNA is left out and the CDR3 is given as listed by TCRdb. The rearrangement links TRBV21-1 to TRBJ2-1. TRBV21-1 is flagged as a pseudogene. The CDR3 is 14 residues long, counting both termini. Here the CDR3 reads CASTRVGLGSEQFF.